One and the same sample provided the 5 T cell receptor beta chains below, sequenced in a study of T cell responses to AZD1222 COVID-19 vaccine. Repertoires were generated with immunoSEQ multiplex PCR, while TCRdb's copy carries only in-frame clones and drops some. This sample has about 130,000 clones, with about nine tenths found just once. Sequenced here: peripheral blood, sampled on day 0 of AZD1222 vaccination. The receptor set was obtained from an adult in good health.

This chain uses TRBV28 with TRBJ1-3; 12 bases are a match to TRBD1. Germline V gene data show CDR1 as MDHEN and CDR2 as SYDVKM. V was clipped by 5 bases and J by 8 bases; unmatched bases: 4. The CDR3 is 14 amino acids. The CDR3 bases are TGTGCCAGCAGTCGGGACAGGGGGCCAGACACCATATATTTT. Translated: CASSRDRGPDTIYF.

The chain employs TRBV11-2 and TRBJ2-5; possibly TRBD1 for D (5 bases). Germline assignment: CDR1 SGHAT and CDR2 FQNNGV. Trimming left V 2 bases short and J 9 bases short, with 13 bases between. CDR3 size: 13 residues. CDR3 amino acids: CASSLTGQGAQYF. As DNA, the CDR3 is TGTGCCAGCAGCTTAACAGGTCAAGGGGCCCAGTACTTC.

CDR3 sequence (DNA): TGTGCCAGCAGCCCGGGGACAGGGGCAGGCTATGGCTACACCTTC. Its protein product is CASSPGTGAGYGYTF. The chain carries TRBV7-8 and TRBJ1-2; 10 positions match TRBD1. The CDR3 covers 15 residues. The germline CDR1 and CDR2 sequences are SGHVS and FQNEAQ. V lost 5 bases to trimming and J lost 4 bases; unmatched junction nucleotides: 7.

This clone is a singleton in its sample. J is TRBJ1-5 and V is TRBV2, with D possibly matching TRBD1 (6 bases). Trimming shortened V by 0 bases and J by 5 bases, and 23 bases separated the two germline ends. The CDR3 totals 19 residues. The germline V gene encodes CDR1 SNHLY and CDR2 FYNNEI. Here the CDR3 reads CASSEAKGGGNRGDQPQHF. CDR3 DNA: TGTGCCAGCAGTGAAGCGAAGGGAGGGGGAAACCGAGGGGATCAGCCCCAGCATTTT.

The chain joins TRBV14 to TRBJ2-3; tentative D call: TRBD1 (6 bases). The CDR3 spans 18 residues. V was trimmed by 2 bases and J by 0 bases, leaving 18 bases between them. Germline CDR1 SGHDN, CDR2 FVKESK. CDR3 region: CASSQTYRASFSTDTQYF. The CDR3 DNA reads as TGTGCCAGCAGCCAAACATACAGGGCTTCCTTTAGCACAGATACGCAGTATTTT.